This record concerns one T cell receptor beta chain sequence. The source of the sample is a study of identical twins. TCRdb recomputed calls from the 5' RACE reads with MiXCR, one row per CDR3 protein. The data show 450,000 or so distinct CDR3 sequences, with 13% to 15% seen just once and around 0.57% held by the top ten. The sample was also linked to a second study, of yellow fever vaccine responses in identical twins.

This TCR was sampled from a woman aged 18-35 years in good health. Sequenced: CD4+ T cells sorted from blood.

For the CDR3, the DNA is TGTGCCAGCAGTGGGACTAGCGGGAGTGTGGGTGAGCAGTTCTTC. It yields the protein CASSGTSGSVGEQFF. V and J are TRBV6-1 and TRBJ2-1; TRBD2 agrees at 13 bases. This CDR3 is 15 amino acids long. The germline V gene has CDR1 MNHNS and CDR2 SASEGT. V shed 4 bases, J shed 9 bases, and the junction held 6 bases outside the gene matches.